The 15 T cell receptor beta chains below all came from one sample that was sequenced in a study of T-cell memory formation after mild COVID-19. From the 5' RACE reads, TCRdb called clonotypes with MiXCR, one entry per CDR3 protein. The table records hundreds of thousands of distinct CDR3 sequences, 15% to 25% of them present only once. Sequencing input: PBMCs or a T cell subset sorted from them (not recorded which). The receptors shown here come from an adult woman who had mild COVID-19 (a few samples of this study predate the infection). Cell type and time point are not known.

There are many counts of this clonotype. V usage is TRBV5-1 and J usage is TRBJ1-4; 8 bases agree with TRBD1. Germline CDR1 reads SGHRS; CDR2 reads YFSETQ. There are 15 residues in the CDR3. V was pared by 0 bases and J by 7 bases, with 5 bases of the junction left unmatched. The CDR3 nucleotides read TGCGCCAGCAGCTTGGTGTCAGGGGGCGGTGAAAAACTGTTTTTT. Protein product: CASSLVSGGGEKLFF.

The chain employs TRBV24-1 and TRBJ2-3; 8 positions agree with TRBD2. The CDR3 spans 17 residues. V shed 0 bases, J shed 0 bases, and the junction held 4 bases outside the gene matches. Germline CDR1 KGHDR, CDR2 SFDVKD. The CDR3 loop reads CATSDLPGTRSTDTQYF. Here the CDR3 DNA reads TGTGCCACCAGTGATTTGCCCGGGACTAGGAGCACAGATACGCAGTATTTT.

The chain employs TRBV5-6 and TRBJ2-1; D is undetermined. This CDR3 contains 14 residues. The germline V gene has CDR1 SGHDT and CDR2 YYEEEE. Trimming left V 4 bases short and J 6 bases short, with 14 bases between. DNA of the CDR3: TGTGCCAGCAGCACTCTTGAAATGGGCAATGAGCAGTTCTTC. Translating gives CASSTLEMGNEQFF.

This clonotype was recorded a few times. The chain joins TRBV20-1 to TRBJ1-5; D not certain. CDR1 and CDR2 (germline): DFQATT, SNEGSKA (reference sequence). This CDR3 has 12 residues. Trimming took off 5 bases at V and 4 bases at J, with 9 bases between the two ends. As DNA, the CDR3 is TGCAGTGCTCACAGAAAAAATCAGCCCCAGCATTTT. This codes for CSAHRKNQPQHF.

The chain is built from TRBV11-1 and TRBJ1-1; D uncertain. Trimming cost V 8 bases and J 3 bases, with 7 bases left between them. Per germline, CDR1 SGHAT and CDR2 FQDESV (reference sequence). The CDR3 runs to 11 residues. As DNA, the CDR3 is TGTGCCAGCCAGCGGGACACTGAAGCTTTCTTT. Its protein product is CASQRDTEAFF.

The V and J genes are TRBV20-1 and TRBJ2-7; TRBD2 matches 8 bases. The germline CDR1 and CDR2 sequences are DFQATT and SNEGSKA (reference sequence). J was trimmed by 4 bases and V by 0 bases; bases with no gene match: 8. The CDR3 loop spans 15 amino acids. CDR3 loop: CSARDPLAGYYEQYF. The CDR3 DNA follows: TGCAGTGCTAGAGATCCATTAGCGGGATATTACGAGCAGTACTTC.

This chain uses TRBV6-2 or TRBV6-3 with TRBJ2-5; D is ambiguous. The V and J ends lost 2 bases and 3 bases respectively, with 10 bases between them. The germline CDR1 and CDR2 sequences are MNHEY and SVGEGT. The length of the CDR3 is 14 residues. The CDR3 sequence is CASSYTGWEETQYF. CDR3 nucleotide sequence: TGTGCCAGCAGTTACACCGGATGGGAAGAGACCCAGTACTTC.

This clonotype was observed a few times. The CDR3 DNA reads TGCGCCAGCAGCCTAAACCTTGGACAGACTAATTCACCCCTCCACTTT. It is translated as CASSLNLGQTNSPLHF. The J gene is TRBJ1-6, the V gene TRBV5-1; TRBD1 might be the D (6 bases). Trimming took off 4 bases at V and 6 bases at J, with 17 bases between the two ends. The length of the CDR3 is 16 residues. Germline V CDR1 and CDR2: SGHRS, YFSETQ.

V usage is TRBV4-1 and J usage is TRBJ2-3; maybe TRBD1 (6 bases). With 4 bases removed from V and 4 bases from J, the gap between germline ends came to 18 bases. Germline V gene lookup returns CDR1 MGHRA and CDR2 YSYEKL. CDR3 length: 16 residues. CDR3 in DNA: TGCGCCAGCAGCCGAGGCGGGCAGGGGAGAGCAGATACGCAGTATTTT. Its protein product is CASSRGGQGRADTQYF.

This clonotype was recorded a few times. The gene calls are TRBV9 and TRBJ2-1; D ambiguous. Per germline, CDR1 SGDLS and CDR2 YYNGEE. The CDR3 has 12 amino acids. Trimming took 3 bases from V and 6 from J, leaving 7 bases between them. The CDR3 DNA reads TGTGCCAGCAGCGCTGGTCCCAATGAGCAGTTCTTC. Translated: CASSAGPNEQFF.

The sample holds a few counts of this clonotype. J is TRBJ1-3 and V is TRBV4-3; possible D gene TRBD1, 5 bases. From germline, CDR1 is LGHNA and CDR2 YSLEER. This CDR3 comprises 15 residues. The germline V and J ends were trimmed by 1 base and 3 bases, with 10 bases remaining between them. CDR3 in DNA: TGCGCCAGCAGCCAAGGGTGGCAGGGTGGAAACACCATATATTTT. Translating gives CASSQGWQGGNTIYF.

In DNA form, the CDR3 reads TGTGCCAGCAGCTTGCAGCGGGAGGCGGGCGAGCAGTACTTC. Its protein product is CASSLQREAGEQYF. V is TRBV9 and J is TRBJ2-7; 9 bases align to TRBD2. The germline CDR1 and CDR2 sequences are SGDLS and YYNGEE. This CDR3 is built from 14 residues. V lost 4 bases, J lost 6 bases, and 8 bases stayed unmatched.

This clonotype was picked up a small number of times. This chain joins TRBV29-1 and TRBJ1-1; D gene ambiguous. V was clipped by 2 bases and J by 0 bases, with 7 bases between them. The germline CDR1 and CDR2 sequences are SQVTM and ANQGSEA. This CDR3 region has 13 residues. The CDR3 is CSVERTMNTEAFF. The DNA of the CDR3 is TGCAGCGTTGAACGAACCATGAACACTGAAGCTTTCTTT.

This CDR3 reads CASSLVGQQSSYNSPLHF. In nucleotides, the CDR3 is TGCGCCAGCAGCTTGGTGGGGCAGCAGAGCTCCTATAATTCACCCCTCCACTTT. V gene TRBV5-1 combines with J gene TRBJ1-6; a weak D match, TRBD1 (5 bases). CDR3 length: 18 amino acids. The ends were cut back, 0 bases at V and 0 bases at J, with 13 bases in the middle. Germline values: CDR1 SGHRS, CDR2 YFSETQ.

The chain couples TRBV20-1 to TRBJ2-1; 7 positions agree with TRBD2. In germline, CDR1 is DFQATT, CDR2 SNEGSKA (reference sequence). V gave up 0 bases and J gave up 11 bases; unmatched junction bases: 10. CDR3 size: 14 residues. The CDR3 loop is CSARDWASGTQQFF. The CDR3 DNA reads as TGCAGTGCTAGAGATTGGGCTAGCGGTACACAGCAGTTCTTC.